This entry lists 9 T cell receptor beta chains sequenced from one sample in a study of OX40 agonist ivuxolimab in advanced cancers. TCRdb keeps only in-frame clones here, not all; method: immunoSEQ multiplex PCR. The sample carries 90,000 to 100,000 clones, less than 90% recorded once. This specimen consisted of CD4+ or CD8+ T cells sorted from blood, obtained in a trial of the OX40 agonist ivuxolimab. The receptor source for this set is an adult with an advanced solid tumor such as melanoma, head and neck, liver or kidney cancer.

The DNA for the CDR3 is TGTGCCAGCAGCCCTCAAGAGACCCAGTACTTC. This encodes CASSPQETQYF. The chain recombines TRBV7-6 with TRBJ2-5; D remains unclear. The CDR3 length is 11 residues. Trimming took off 5 bases at V and 2 bases at J, with 3 bases between the two ends. Germline values: CDR1 SGHVS, CDR2 FNYEAQ.

The V call is TRBV2, the J call TRBJ2-3; TRBD2 agrees at 8 bases. The ends lost 4 bases at V and 4 bases at J; junction bases unmatched: 7. The CDR3 loop spans 15 amino acids. Germline assignment: CDR1 SNHLY and CDR2 FYNNEI. The CDR3 reads CASSVGRARADTQYF. The CDR3 DNA reads as TGTGCCAGCAGTGTCGGGAGGGCCAGGGCAGATACGCAGTATTTT.

This chain links TRBV19 with TRBJ2-1, with TRBD2 matching over 11 bases. Germline CDR1 LNHDA, CDR2 SQIVND (reference sequence). J gave up 4 bases and V 10 bases, and 6 bases lay outside the gene matches. The CDR3 spans 14 residues. The CDR3 nucleotides read TGTGCCACCATAGGGACTAGCGGATACAATGAGCAGTTCTTC. Amino acid sequence: CATIGTSGYNEQFF.

This chain connects TRBV25-1 to TRBJ2-1; the D is unclear. V was cut by 4 bases and J by 6 bases, with 10 bases left in between. Germline CDR1 is MGHDK and CDR2 is SYGVNS. The CDR3 spans 13 residues. The CDR3 bases are TGTGCCAGCAGTGGCAACGGTCGCAATGAGCAGTTCTTC. This gives the protein CASSGNGRNEQFF.

The chain couples TRBV19 to TRBJ2-3, with a weak D call TRBD2 (6 bases). Germline assignment: CDR1 LNHDA and CDR2 SQIVND (reference sequence). The length of the CDR3 is 16 residues. The ends were cut back, 7 bases at V and 5 bases at J, with 22 bases in the middle. The CDR3 loop reads CASTRYGGEVGDTQYF. CDR3 in DNA: TGTGCCAGTACCAGATACGGGGGAGAAGTTGGAGATACGCAGTATTTT.

DNA of the CDR3: TGTGCCAGCAGTCGTCAGTCCTCTGGGGCCAACGTCCTGACTTTC. It is translated as CASSRQSSGANVLTF. The chain has TRBV28 and TRBJ2-6; no reliable D call. With 5 bases removed from V and 0 bases from J, the gap between germline ends came to 8 bases. Germline V gives CDR1 MDHEN, CDR2 SYDVKM. CDR3 size: 15 residues.

This clone was seen more than once but under ten times. This chain uses TRBV19 with TRBJ1-6; D is perhaps TRBD1 (5 bases). The length of the CDR3 is 13 residues. The germline CDR1 and CDR2 sequences are LNHDA and SQIVND (reference sequence). Trimming took off 7 bases at V and 6 bases at J, with 10 bases between the two ends. CDR3 in DNA: TGTGCCAGTAACCGACAGCCTAATTCACCCCTCCACTTT. This sequence encodes CASNRQPNSPLHF.

This chain uses TRBV19 with TRBJ1-1, with D perhaps TRBD1 (6 bases). Germline lookup yields CDR1 LNHDA and CDR2 SQIVND (reference sequence). Trimming shortened V by 2 bases and J by 5 bases, and 12 bases separated the two germline ends. This CDR3 is built from 14 residues. Written as DNA, the CDR3 is TGTGCCAGTAGTATATTGGACAGAGATACTGAAGCTTTCTTT. As protein: CASSILDRDTEAFF.

The rearrangement uses TRBV4-2 and TRBJ1-2; D ambiguous. This CDR3 spans 14 amino acids. Between the trimmed V and J ends, which lost 4 bases and 2 bases, there was a span of 11 bases. CDR1 and CDR2 (germline): LGHNA, YNFKEQ. The CDR3 is CASSPPIPNYGYTF. CDR3 nucleotide sequence: TGTGCCAGCAGCCCCCCGATACCGAACTATGGCTACACCTTC.